This is a list of T cell receptor beta chains from one sample in a study of shared clonotypes between healthy human individuals. Sequencing was performed with immunoSEQ multiplex PCR; in TCRdb, only in-frame clones are kept and a portion is missing. Of about 320,000 clones listed, around 86% are singletons. The source material was memory CD8+ T cells sorted from blood. The receptors stem from a man in his late teens or twenties in good health. CDR3s include the opening cysteine and the closing phenylalanine or tryptophan. Each record gives: D gene, J gene, V gene, clone size, CDR3 protein, CDR3 DNA. The D gene is left open where the match is weak. For some rows the clone size is stated as once, few or many, or as a class when expanded; others skip it.

D gene: .; J gene: TRBJ2-1; V gene: TRBV9; clone size: many; CDR3 protein: CASRAGTYNEQFF; CDR3 DNA: TGTGCCAGCAGGGCGGGAACGTACAATGAGCAGTTCTTC
D gene: TRBD2; J gene: TRBJ2-5; V gene: TRBV6-5; clone size: .; CDR3 protein: CASSSAGRETQYF; CDR3 DNA: TGTGCCAGCAGTTCAGCGGGGCGGGAGACCCAGTACTTC
D gene: TRBD1; J gene: TRBJ1-2; V gene: TRBV7-3; clone size: .; CDR3 protein: CASSLRGTGDYGYTF; CDR3 DNA: TGTGCCAGCAGCTTAAGGGGGACAGGGGACTATGGCTACACCTTC
D gene: TRBD2; J gene: TRBJ2-1; V gene: TRBV7-9; clone size: .; CDR3 protein: CASSPGTSGNNEQFF; CDR3 DNA: TGTGCCAGCAGTCCCGGGACTAGCGGGAACAATGAGCAGTTCTTC
D gene: TRBD1; J gene: TRBJ2-7; V gene: TRBV9; clone size: .; CDR3 protein: CASSPGTGAYEQYF; CDR3 DNA: TGTGCCAGCAGCCCGGGGACAGGGGCCTACGAGCAGTACTTC
D gene: .; J gene: TRBJ1-2; V gene: TRBV6-5; clone size: .; CDR3 protein: CASSYNGEGNYGYTF; CDR3 DNA: TGTGCCAGCAGTTACAACGGGGAGGGTAACTATGGCTACACCTTC
D gene: .; J gene: TRBJ2-7; V gene: TRBV19; clone size: few; CDR3 protein: CASSYNLLSSEQYF; CDR3 DNA: TGTGCCAGTAGCTATAACCTACTTTCGAGCGAGCAGTACTTC
D gene: .; J gene: TRBJ1-6; V gene: TRBV7-8; clone size: .; CDR3 protein: CASSLATGVASPLHF; CDR3 DNA: TGTGCCAGCAGCTTAGCCACAGGAGTCGCGTCACCCCTCCACTTT
D gene: .; J gene: TRBJ2-4; V gene: TRBV5-1; clone size: .; CDR3 protein: CASSPRLSVLAKNIQYF; CDR3 DNA: TGCGCCAGCAGCCCGAGGCTATCCGTGTTAGCCAAAAACATTCAGTACTTC
D gene: .; J gene: TRBJ2-6; V gene: TRBV2; clone size: .; CDR3 protein: CASSGQREFSGANVLTF; CDR3 DNA: TGTGCCAGCAGTGGACAGAGGGAATTTTCTGGGGCCAACGTCCTGACTTTC
D gene: .; J gene: TRBJ1-1; V gene: TRBV30; clone size: .; CDR3 protein: CAWSTGRLEAFF; CDR3 DNA: TGTGCCTGGAGTACGGGGCGTCTAGAAGCTTTCTTT
D gene: TRBD1; J gene: TRBJ2-5; V gene: TRBV6-5; clone size: .; CDR3 protein: CASSTGVGETQYF; CDR3 DNA: TGTGCCAGCAGCACAGGGGTTGGAGAGACCCAGTACTTC
D gene: .; J gene: TRBJ1-2; V gene: TRBV4-1; clone size: .; CDR3 protein: CASSQDRYGYTF; CDR3 DNA: TGCGCCAGCAGCCAAGATCGCTATGGCTACACCTTC
D gene: .; J gene: TRBJ1-6; V gene: TRBV19; clone size: few; CDR3 protein: CASTPAASSYNSPLHF; CDR3 DNA: TGTGCCAGTACCCCTGCGGCGAGCTCCTATAATTCACCCCTCCACTTT
D gene: TRBD2; J gene: TRBJ2-1; V gene: TRBV5-6; clone size: .; CDR3 protein: CASSWGTSGRNEQFF; CDR3 DNA: TGTGCCAGCAGCTGGGGGACTAGCGGGAGGAATGAGCAGTTCTTC
D gene: TRBD2; J gene: TRBJ2-7; V gene: TRBV27; clone size: .; CDR3 protein: CASSLSPSGSLSEQYF; CDR3 DNA: TGTGCCAGCAGTTTATCTCCTAGCGGGAGCCTATCCGAGCAGTACTTC
D gene: .; J gene: TRBJ2-4; V gene: TRBV27; clone size: .; CDR3 protein: CASSPTPDSLLNIQYF; CDR3 DNA: TGTGCCAGCAGTCCTACACCGGACAGCTTACTAAACATTCAGTACTTC
D gene: TRBD2; J gene: TRBJ2-5; V gene: TRBV6-5; clone size: .; CDR3 protein: CASSSSGETQYF; CDR3 DNA: TGTGCCAGCAGCTCTAGCGGAGAGACCCAGTACTTC
D gene: .; J gene: TRBJ2-7; V gene: TRBV27; clone size: .; CDR3 protein: CASSLSPLAPDVEQYF; CDR3 DNA: TGTGCCAGCAGTTTATCCCCCCTAGCCCCCGATGTTGAGCAGTACTTC
D gene: TRBD1; J gene: TRBJ2-3; V gene: TRBV30; clone size: .; CDR3 protein: CAWSVEDRLRGEHTDTQYF; CDR3 DNA: TGTGCCTGGAGTGTTGAGGACAGGTTAAGAGGAGAACACACAGATACGCAGTATTTT
D gene: .; J gene: TRBJ2-7; V gene: TRBV4-1; clone size: .; CDR3 protein: CASSQGTAGERSYEQYF; CDR3 DNA: TGCGCCAGCAGCCAAGGCACTGCAGGGGAGCGCTCCTACGAGCAGTACTTC
D gene: .; J gene: TRBJ1-1; V gene: TRBV9; clone size: .; CDR3 protein: CASSVEGGEDRSEAFF; CDR3 DNA: TGTGCCAGCAGCGTAGAAGGGGGGGAAGACCGCTCTGAAGCTTTCTTT
D gene: TRBD2; J gene: TRBJ2-7; V gene: TRBV30; clone size: .; CDR3 protein: CAWSVIASGYEQYF; CDR3 DNA: TGTGCCTGGAGTGTAATTGCTAGCGGCTACGAGCAGTACTTC
D gene: .; J gene: TRBJ2-7; V gene: TRBV5-8; clone size: .; CDR3 protein: CASSSRGEEQYF; CDR3 DNA: TGTGCCAGCAGCTCCAGGGGTGAAGAGCAGTACTTC
D gene: .; J gene: TRBJ2-7; V gene: TRBV7-9; clone size: .; CDR3 protein: CASSLDEATYEQYF; CDR3 DNA: TGTGCCAGCAGTTTGGACGAAGCCACCTACGAGCAGTACTTC
D gene: TRBD1; J gene: TRBJ2-7; V gene: TRBV27; clone size: .; CDR3 protein: CATGDPRTGVYEQYF; CDR3 DNA: TGTGCCACCGGCGACCCGAGGACAGGGGTCTACGAGCAGTACTTC
D gene: .; J gene: TRBJ2-7; V gene: TRBV6-1; clone size: .; CDR3 protein: CASRPGRIPYEQYF; CDR3 DNA: TGTGCCAGCAGACCGGGACGTATCCCTTACGAGCAGTACTTC
D gene: .; J gene: TRBJ2-1; V gene: TRBV4-1; clone size: once; CDR3 protein: CASSHSGRHGALNEQFF; CDR3 DNA: TGCGCCAGCAGCCACTCGGGGAGGCACGGGGCACTTAATGAGCAGTTCTTC
D gene: .; J gene: TRBJ2-1; V gene: TRBV25-1; clone size: .; CDR3 protein: CASRTAVEQFF; CDR3 DNA: TGTGCCAGCAGGACGGCGGTTGAGCAGTTCTTC
D gene: .; J gene: TRBJ2-1; V gene: TRBV5-1; clone size: .; CDR3 protein: CASSLAGRYNEQFF; CDR3 DNA: TGCGCCAGCAGCTTGGCCGGCAGATACAATGAGCAGTTCTTC
D gene: TRBD1; J gene: TRBJ2-1; V gene: TRBV5-4; clone size: .; CDR3 protein: CASSRDSNEQFF; CDR3 DNA: TGTGCCAGCAGCAGGGACAGCAATGAGCAGTTCTTC
D gene: .; J gene: TRBJ1-2; V gene: TRBV5-1; clone size: .; CDR3 protein: CASSPVANYGYTF; CDR3 DNA: TGCGCCAGCAGCCCGGTCGCTAACTATGGCTACACCTTC
D gene: TRBD2; J gene: TRBJ2-5; V gene: TRBV10-2; clone size: .; CDR3 protein: CASTGLAGPQETQYF; CDR3 DNA: TGCGCCAGCACTGGACTAGCGGGACCACAAGAGACCCAGTACTTC
D gene: TRBD1; J gene: TRBJ2-7; V gene: TRBV5-4; clone size: .; CDR3 protein: CASSAGTGSHGQYF; CDR3 DNA: TGTGCCAGCAGCGCAGGGACAGGGTCTCACGGGCAGTACTTC
D gene: .; J gene: TRBJ1-2; V gene: TRBV9; clone size: .; CDR3 protein: CASSVSGYGYTF; CDR3 DNA: TGTGCCAGCAGCGTTTCAGGTTATGGCTACACCTTC
D gene: TRBD2; J gene: TRBJ2-7; V gene: TRBV7-9; clone size: .; CDR3 protein: CASSSSGGSYEQYF; CDR3 DNA: TGTGCCAGCAGCTCTAGCGGGGGCTCCTACGAGCAGTACTTC
D gene: .; J gene: TRBJ2-7; V gene: TRBV11-2; clone size: .; CDR3 protein: CASSLVRDEQYF; CDR3 DNA: TGTGCCAGCAGCTTAGTGAGGGACGAGCAGTACTTC
D gene: TRBD1; J gene: TRBJ2-7; V gene: TRBV7-8; clone size: .; CDR3 protein: CASSPVRGPFSYEQYF; CDR3 DNA: TGTGCCAGCAGCCCGGTGAGGGGGCCGTTCTCCTACGAGCAGTACTTC
D gene: .; J gene: TRBJ1-2; V gene: TRBV9; clone size: .; CDR3 protein: CASSVGTAANYGYTF; CDR3 DNA: TGTGCCAGCAGCGTAGGGACAGCGGCTAACTATGGCTACACCTTC
D gene: .; J gene: TRBJ1-1; V gene: TRBV6-4; clone size: few; CDR3 protein: CASSELDGSEAFF; CDR3 DNA: TGTGCCAGCAGCGAGCTTGACGGCTCTGAAGCTTTCTTT